These T cell receptor beta chains were read from a single sample in a study of T cells after yellow fever vaccination. TCRdb passed the 5' RACE reads through MiXCR, listing each CDR3 protein once. The sample has 200,000 to 300,000 distinct CDR3 sequences; 6.9% are singletons. The source was CD4+ T cells sorted from PBMCs, collected 15 days after the yellow fever booster vaccination. The receptor set was obtained from a man in his thirties or forties who received the YFV17D yellow fever vaccine. Each CDR3 is given with its conserved first and last residue. The order of the fields is clone size, V gene, D gene, J gene, CDR3 DNA, CDR3 protein. The D gene is left open where the match is weak. Clone size is stated in some rows and not others, as once, few, many or a class when expanded.

clone_size: .
v_call: TRBV20-1
d_call: TRBD2
j_call: TRBJ2-7
cdr3_nt: TGCAGTGTCTCACGGGGAGCGGGAGGGCCGAGCTACGAGCAGTACTTC
cdr3_aa: CSVSRGAGGPSYEQYF

clone_size: many
v_call: TRBV27
d_call: TRBD2
j_call: TRBJ2-5
cdr3_nt: TGTGCCAGCAGTTTAGGGACTAGCGGGAGGGAGACCCAGTACTTC
cdr3_aa: CASSLGTSGRETQYF

clone_size: many
v_call: TRBV5-6
d_call: .
j_call: TRBJ2-1
cdr3_nt: TGTGCCAGCACGAGGGGTTTGGTGAATGAGCAGTTCTTC
cdr3_aa: CASTRGLVNEQFF

clone_size: .
v_call: TRBV7-2
d_call: .
j_call: TRBJ1-2
cdr3_nt: TGTGCCAGCAGCGGTTTTAACTATGGCTACACCTTC
cdr3_aa: CASSGFNYGYTF

clone_size: .
v_call: TRBV5-1
d_call: TRBD2
j_call: TRBJ2-1
cdr3_nt: TGCGCCAGCAGCTTGCGGGAGGGCCCCCTTAGCTCCTACAATGAGCAGTTCTTC
cdr3_aa: CASSLREGPLSSYNEQFF

clone_size: .
v_call: TRBV15
d_call: .
j_call: TRBJ2-1
cdr3_nt: TGTGCCACCAGCAGAGATCGCTCCTACAATGAGCAGTTCTTC
cdr3_aa: CATSRDRSYNEQFF

clone_size: .
v_call: TRBV5-1
d_call: .
j_call: TRBJ2-6
cdr3_nt: TGCGCCAGCAGCCCCGGGGAGCCTGGAAGCTCTGGGGCCAACGTCCTGACTTTC
cdr3_aa: CASSPGEPGSSGANVLTF

clone_size: many
v_call: TRBV10-3
d_call: .
j_call: TRBJ2-3
cdr3_nt: TGTGCCACCTTGGACAGCACAGATACGCAGTATTTT
cdr3_aa: CATLDSTDTQYF

clone_size: many
v_call: TRBV20-1
d_call: TRBD2
j_call: TRBJ2-3
cdr3_nt: TGCAGTGCTCAGTCATTGCGGGAGACAGATACGCAGTATTTT
cdr3_aa: CSAQSLRETDTQYF

clone_size: many
v_call: TRBV29-1
d_call: .
j_call: TRBJ2-5
cdr3_nt: TGCACCCAGGCGCAGGGGGAGACCCAGTACTTC
cdr3_aa: CTQAQGETQYF

clone_size: few
v_call: TRBV20-1
d_call: .
j_call: TRBJ2-1
cdr3_nt: TGCAGCTCTAGGCCGAGAGCTAGCGCCTACAATGAGCAGTTCTTC
cdr3_aa: CSSRPRASAYNEQFF

clone_size: many
v_call: TRBV9
d_call: TRBD2
j_call: TRBJ2-7
cdr3_nt: TGTGCCAGCAGCGTAGAGGCTAGCGGGAGTATTTACGAGCAGTACTTC
cdr3_aa: CASSVEASGSIYEQYF

clone_size: few
v_call: TRBV19
d_call: TRBD2
j_call: TRBJ2-3
cdr3_nt: TGTGCCAGCAGAACCGGGACTAGCGGGAGTAGCACAGATACGCAGTATTTT
cdr3_aa: CASRTGTSGSSTDTQYF

clone_size: few
v_call: TRBV27
d_call: .
j_call: TRBJ2-7
cdr3_nt: TGTGCCAGCGGCCCAGGGGGACTTAGGACCCTGGAGCAGTACTTC
cdr3_aa: CASGPGGLRTLEQYF

clone_size: few
v_call: TRBV7-8
d_call: TRBD1
j_call: TRBJ2-2
cdr3_nt: TGTGCCAGCAGCTCACAGGGGCGGAACACCGGGGAGCTGTTTTTT
cdr3_aa: CASSSQGRNTGELFF

clone_size: few
v_call: TRBV4-3
d_call: .
j_call: TRBJ2-7
cdr3_nt: TGCGCCAGCAGCCAAGAAACAGGTTCGAGCGAGCAGTACTTC
cdr3_aa: CASSQETGSSEQYF

clone_size: few
v_call: TRBV9
d_call: TRBD2
j_call: TRBJ2-3
cdr3_nt: TGTGCCAGCAGCGTCTCGCCTAGCGGGACGGATACGCAGTATTTT
cdr3_aa: CASSVSPSGTDTQYF

clone_size: few
v_call: TRBV20-1
d_call: .
j_call: TRBJ2-7
cdr3_nt: TGCAGTGCTAGCTCCAGGCTTAGGTACGAGCAGTACTTC
cdr3_aa: CSASSRLRYEQYF

clone_size: few
v_call: TRBV20-1
d_call: TRBD2
j_call: TRBJ2-3
cdr3_nt: TGCAGTGCTACACGGGGGGCAGATACGCAGTATTTT
cdr3_aa: CSATRGADTQYF

clone_size: few
v_call: TRBV28
d_call: .
j_call: TRBJ2-3
cdr3_nt: TGTGCCAGCAGTTTATCACCAGGCATTGGGTCTAGCACAGATACGCAGTATTTT
cdr3_aa: CASSLSPGIGSSTDTQYF

clone_size: .
v_call: TRBV12-2
d_call: .
j_call: TRBJ2-4
cdr3_nt: TGTGCAAGTCGCTCATTTCAACAAGCCAAAAACATTCAGTACTTC
cdr3_aa: CASRSFQQAKNIQYF

clone_size: many
v_call: TRBV29-1
d_call: TRBD1
j_call: TRBJ2-1
cdr3_nt: TGCAGCGCTGGGGGCGGGACAGGGGTGAATGAGCAGTTCTTC
cdr3_aa: CSAGGGTGVNEQFF

clone_size: many
v_call: TRBV10-2
d_call: .
j_call: TRBJ2-7
cdr3_nt: TGCGCCAGCAGGGACAGTCTCTCCTACGAGCAGTACTTC
cdr3_aa: CASRDSLSYEQYF

clone_size: few
v_call: TRBV5-1
d_call: TRBD2
j_call: TRBJ2-1
cdr3_nt: TGCGCCAGCAGCTCAAATCTAGCGGGGCCTAGGTGG
cdr3_aa: CASSSNLAGPRW

clone_size: few
v_call: TRBV19
d_call: .
j_call: TRBJ2-5
cdr3_nt: TGTGCCAGTAGTATCCGGTTCCAAGAGACCCAGTACTTC
cdr3_aa: CASSIRFQETQYF

clone_size: few
v_call: TRBV12-3/TRBV12-4
d_call: .
j_call: TRBJ1-2
cdr3_nt: TGTGCCAGCAGTCTTTCTGAGGGCGACTATGGCTACACCTTC
cdr3_aa: CASSLSEGDYGYTF

clone_size: .
v_call: TRBV6-2/TRBV6-3
d_call: TRBD2
j_call: TRBJ2-2
cdr3_nt: TGTGCCAGCAGTCCGCTGGCGGGAGCTCCCGGGGAGCTGTTTTTT
cdr3_aa: CASSPLAGAPGELFF

clone_size: .
v_call: TRBV11-2
d_call: .
j_call: TRBJ2-5
cdr3_nt: TGTGCCAGCAGCTTAGCGATTGGGACTGCTAAAGAGACCCAGTACTTC
cdr3_aa: CASSLAIGTAKETQYF

clone_size: few
v_call: TRBV28
d_call: .
j_call: TRBJ2-1
cdr3_nt: TGTGCCATCCGCCGATCAAATCTTTATGAGCAGTTCTTC
cdr3_aa: CAIRRSNLYEQFF

clone_size: .
v_call: TRBV7-8
d_call: .
j_call: TRBJ2-7
cdr3_nt: TGTGCCAGCAGCTTCGGTGCGAGGGGGGGACGGGAGCAGTACTTC
cdr3_aa: CASSFGARGGREQYF

clone_size: many
v_call: TRBV15
d_call: .
j_call: TRBJ2-7
cdr3_nt: TGTGCCACCAGCAGAGATCTAGGGGGGTACGAGCAGTACTTC
cdr3_aa: CATSRDLGGYEQYF

clone_size: .
v_call: TRBV6-1
d_call: .
j_call: TRBJ2-7
cdr3_nt: TGTGCCAGCAGTGACAATCGATGGACACCTTCCTACGAGCAGTACTTC
cdr3_aa: CASSDNRWTPSYEQYF

clone_size: few
v_call: TRBV20-1
d_call: TRBD2
j_call: TRBJ2-3
cdr3_nt: TGCAGTGCTAGCTTCTTTCGACTAGCGGGAGTTAGCACAGATACGCAGTATTTT
cdr3_aa: CSASFFRLAGVSTDTQYF

clone_size: many
v_call: TRBV7-9
d_call: .
j_call: TRBJ2-7
cdr3_nt: TGTGCCAGCAGCTTTGGTGGGTCGGAAGTTTACGAGCAGTACTTC
cdr3_aa: CASSFGGSEVYEQYF

clone_size: few
v_call: TRBV4-3
d_call: TRBD2
j_call: TRBJ2-5
cdr3_nt: TGCGCCAGCAGCCAGAGGGGTAGCGGGGGGGGGGAGACCCAGTACTTC
cdr3_aa: CASSQRGSGGGETQYF

clone_size: few
v_call: TRBV7-2
d_call: TRBD1
j_call: TRBJ2-2
cdr3_nt: TGTGCCAGCAGACCCCGACAGGGTGGGGCTGGGGAGCTGTTTTTT
cdr3_aa: CASRPRQGGAGELFF

clone_size: .
v_call: TRBV20-1
d_call: TRBD2
j_call: TRBJ2-1
cdr3_nt: TGCAGTGCTAGAGCTAGCGGGAGGAAGGGCAATGAGCAGTTCTTC
cdr3_aa: CSARASGRKGNEQFF

clone_size: few
v_call: TRBV7-2
d_call: TRBD2
j_call: TRBJ2-2
cdr3_nt: TGTGCCAGCAGCTACGGACTAGCGAACACCGGGGAGCTGTTTTTT
cdr3_aa: CASSYGLANTGELFF

clone_size: few
v_call: TRBV7-9
d_call: TRBD1
j_call: TRBJ1-2
cdr3_nt: TGTGCCAGCAGCACTTCCGGGACAGGCCTTTCGGAAGGCTACACCTTC
cdr3_aa: CASSTSGTGLSEGYTF

clone_size: .
v_call: TRBV5-4
d_call: TRBD2
j_call: TRBJ2-1
cdr3_nt: TGTGCCAGCAGCCCTGGGGGGGAGTCCTACAATGAGCAGTTCTTC
cdr3_aa: CASSPGGESYNEQFF

clone_size: many
v_call: TRBV18
d_call: .
j_call: TRBJ2-3
cdr3_nt: TGTGCCAGCTCACCAGGGGGAACAGATACGCAGTATTTT
cdr3_aa: CASSPGGTDTQYF

clone_size: many
v_call: TRBV20-1
d_call: .
j_call: TRBJ2-3
cdr3_nt: TGCAGTGCTAGAGAAAACCCGGGATATACGCAGTATTTT
cdr3_aa: CSARENPGYTQYF

clone_size: many
v_call: TRBV11-2
d_call: TRBD2
j_call: TRBJ2-3
cdr3_nt: TGTGCCAGCAGCCAGACTAGCGGCGCAGATACGCAGTATTTT
cdr3_aa: CASSQTSGADTQYF

clone_size: many
v_call: TRBV12-3/TRBV12-4
d_call: TRBD1
j_call: TRBJ2-1
cdr3_nt: TGTGCCAGCACCCGGACAGGGGAAAAAAATGAGCAGTTCTTC
cdr3_aa: CASTRTGEKNEQFF

clone_size: .
v_call: TRBV15
d_call: TRBD1
j_call: TRBJ2-7
cdr3_nt: TGTGCCACCGGCAGAGTTCCTGGACAGGCTCGCACCTACGAGCAGTACTTC
cdr3_aa: CATGRVPGQARTYEQYF